The clone carrying this TCR beta chain has ten or more counts. Its antigen is undetermined. This sample is drawn from a study of CD8 T cells in ankylosing spondylitis. Study-level points and caveats: Those disease-linked clones were CD8+; they were also relatively rare in peripheral blood.

The V and J ends lost 7 bases and 0 bases respectively, with 10 bases between them. The CDR3 totals 12 residues. Germline values: CDR1 SQVTM, CDR2 ANQGSEA. It was by quantitative 5'-RACE with molecular barcodes that TCR beta libraries were made. TCRdb independently ran MiXCR on the 5' RACE reads; one entry per CDR3 protein. The sample has about 210,000 distinct CDR3 sequences; 8.2% are singletons. The source material was blood, either unsorted or a sorted T cell fraction (not recorded which). The genes are TRBV29-1 and TRBJ2-7; D gene ambiguous. The TCR was taken from a female donor with ankylosing spondylitis or in good health (not recorded which). CDR3: CSAKTSSYEQYF. In DNA, the CDR3 is TGCAGCGCTAAGACAAGCTCCTACGAGCAGTACTTC.